The 4 T cell receptor beta chains reported below all come from one sample, sequenced in a study of cytomegalovirus exposure and HLA in healthy donors. It was with 60 Vbeta and 13 Jbeta primers that the PCR ran. Sequencing used immunoSEQ multiplex PCR; TCRdb keeps in-frame clones, though not all of them. The table has around 100,000 clones, around 80% seen once. The sample consisted of PBMCs. These receptors were collected from a female donor in good health and CMV-seropositive.

V is TRBV2 and J is TRBJ2-7; D is unclear. V lost 6 bases and J 3 bases, leaving 3 bases between the germline ends. The V gene's germline CDR1 is SNHLY and CDR2 FYNNEI. The length of the CDR3 is 10 residues. The CDR3 is CASSIYEQYF. CDR3 bases: TGTGCCAGCAGCATCTACGAGCAGTACTTC.

The rearrangement uses TRBV6-4 and TRBJ1-5; TRBD1 aligns across 9 bases. Trimming cost V 9 bases and J 3 bases; bases outside gene matches: 12. Germline V CDR1 and CDR2: MRHNA, SNTAGT. CDR3 length: 16 residues. The CDR3 DNA reads as TGTGCCAGAGAATTACGGGACAGGGCCGTCAATCAGCCCCAGCATTTT. Protein: CARELRDRAVNQPQHF.

Turning to this clone: Germline and junction disagree at one end, which may indicate a read error. The rearrangement links TRBV6-5 to TRBJ2-7; 13 bases map to TRBD2. The CDR3 runs to 15 residues. Germline CDR1 reads MNHEY; CDR2 reads SVGAGI. The CDR3 protein is CPSGTSGTSSYEQYF. The DNA for the CDR3 is TGCCCCTCCGGGACTAGCGGGACGTCGTCCTACGAGCAGTACTTC.

The rearrangement uses TRBV7-6 and TRBJ2-1, with 8 bases that match TRBD2. Unmatched junction bases numbered 8, after V lost 1 base and J lost 6 bases. Germline-derived CDR1 and CDR2 are SGHVS and FNYEAQ. The CDR3 has 16 residues. CDR3 in amino acids: CASSLGAGGRTNEQFF. The CDR3 bases are TGTGCCAGCAGCTTAGGGGCGGGGGGCAGAACCAATGAGCAGTTCTTC.